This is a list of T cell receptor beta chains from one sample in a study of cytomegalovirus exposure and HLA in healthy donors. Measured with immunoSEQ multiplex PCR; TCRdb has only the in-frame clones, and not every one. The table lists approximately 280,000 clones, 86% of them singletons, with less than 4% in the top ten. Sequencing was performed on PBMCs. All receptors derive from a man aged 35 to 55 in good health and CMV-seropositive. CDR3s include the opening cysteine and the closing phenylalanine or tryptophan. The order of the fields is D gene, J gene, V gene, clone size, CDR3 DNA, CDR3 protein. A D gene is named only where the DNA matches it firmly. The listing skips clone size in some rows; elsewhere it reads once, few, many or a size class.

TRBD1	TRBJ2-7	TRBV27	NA	TGTGCCAGCAGAGGCATCGGACAGGGAACCTACGAGCAGTACTTC	CASRGIGQGTYEQYF
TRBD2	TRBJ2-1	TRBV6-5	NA	TGTGCCAGCAGTTACGTTCTAGCGGACTACAATGAGCAGTTCTTC	CASSYVLADYNEQFF
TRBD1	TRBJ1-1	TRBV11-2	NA	TGTGCCAGCACGGACCGGACAGGAGCCATGAACACTGAAGCTTTCTTT	CASTDRTGAMNTEAFF
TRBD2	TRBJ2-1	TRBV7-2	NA	TGTGCCAGCAGCTTCAGGACTAGCGCGCAGTTCTTC	CASSFRTSAQFF
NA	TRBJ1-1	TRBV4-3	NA	TGCGCCAGCAGCCAAGACCGGGGGGACACTGAAGCTTTCTTT	CASSQDRGDTEAFF
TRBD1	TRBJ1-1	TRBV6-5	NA	TGTGCCAGCAGTGTGCACAGGGGTAACACTGAAGCTTTCTTT	CASSVHRGNTEAFF
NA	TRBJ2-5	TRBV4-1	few	TGCGCCAGCAGCCCGCAGGGGCGGGAGACCCAGTACTTC	CASSPQGRETQYF
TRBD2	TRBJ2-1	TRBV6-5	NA	TGTGCCAGCAGAGACCTCCGGACTAGCAGGAATGAGCAGTTCTTC	CASRDLRTSRNEQFF
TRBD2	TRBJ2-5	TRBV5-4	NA	TGTGCCAGCAGCTTGGTCGGCGGGAGGGGAGTCCAAGAGACCCAGTACTTC	CASSLVGGRGVQETQYF
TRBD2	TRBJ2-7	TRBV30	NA	TGTGCATGGAGGACTAGCCCCTCCTACGAGCAGTACTTC	CAWRTSPSYEQYF
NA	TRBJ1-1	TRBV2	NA	TGTGCCAGCAGTGGGGAGGGTGGCTCCACTGAAGCTTTCTTT	CASSGEGGSTEAFF
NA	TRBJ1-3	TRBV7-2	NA	TGTGCCAGCAGCTTAAGGGGCTCTGGAAACACCATATATTTT	CASSLRGSGNTIYF
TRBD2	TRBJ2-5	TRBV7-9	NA	TGTGCCAGCAGCTGGTTACTAGCGGGGCAAGAGACCCAGTACTTC	CASSWLLAGQETQYF
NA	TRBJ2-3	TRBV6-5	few	TGTGCCAGCACCCGAATCGGGGGGCTGAAGACGCAGTATTTT	CASTRIGGLKTQYF
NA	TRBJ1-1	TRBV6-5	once	TGTGCCAGCAGCCGGGTTACGACGGGTGAAGCTTTCTTT	CASSRVTTGEAFF
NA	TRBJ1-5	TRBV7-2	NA	TGTGCCAGCAGCCTTTTCAATCAGCCCCAGCATTTT	CASSLFNQPQHF
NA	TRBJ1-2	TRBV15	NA	TGTGCCACCAGCAGAGATCAAGGCATAACAGGCTATGGCTACACCTTC	CATSRDQGITGYGYTF
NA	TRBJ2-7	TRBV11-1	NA	TGTGCCAGCAGCCCTCGCCCGGGGGTCCCCTACGAGCAGTACTTC	CASSPRPGVPYEQYF
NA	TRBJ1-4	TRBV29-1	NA	TGCAGCGTTCTCCTACCTAACTCGAGCAAACTGTTTTTT	CSVLLPNSSKLFF
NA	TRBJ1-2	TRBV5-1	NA	TGCGCCAGCAGCTTGATAACTAACTATGGCTACACCTTC	CASSLITNYGYTF
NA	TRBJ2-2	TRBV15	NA	TGTGCCACCAGCAGAGAGGGACTGAACACCGGGGAGCTGTTTTTT	CATSREGLNTGELFF
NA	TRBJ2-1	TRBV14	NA	TGTGCCAGCAGCCCGCGATACAATGAGCAGTTCTTC	CASSPRYNEQFF
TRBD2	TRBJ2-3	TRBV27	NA	TGTGCCAGCGGGAAGAGGGCGGGAGTTCCAGATACGCAGTATTTT	CASGKRAGVPDTQYF
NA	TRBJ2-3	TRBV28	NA	TGTGCCAGCAGTTTATTTAAACACACAGATACGCAGTATTTT	CASSLFKHTDTQYF
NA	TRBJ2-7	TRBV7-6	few	TGTGCCAGCAGCTTAGCGTCAGGGGACTACGAGCAGTACTTC	CASSLASGDYEQYF
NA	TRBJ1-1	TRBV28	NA	TGTGCCAGCAGTTTAATGAGGGGGTGGACTGAAGCTTTCTTT	CASSLMRGWTEAFF
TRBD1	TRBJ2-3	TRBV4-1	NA	TGCGCCAGCAGCCCACTTGGGACAGCAAATACAGATACGCAGTATTTT	CASSPLGTANTDTQYF
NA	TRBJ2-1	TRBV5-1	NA	TGCGCCAGCAGCTGGGGACACAGGGAGATCAAGGGGAATGAGCAGTTCTTC	CASSWGHREIKGNEQFF
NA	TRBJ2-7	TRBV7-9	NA	TGTGCCAGCAGCTTAGGGGACAAAGGGGACGAGCAGTACTTC	CASSLGDKGDEQYF
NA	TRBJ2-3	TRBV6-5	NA	TGTGCCAGCAGTCCCGTGAGCACAGATACGCAGTATTTT	CASSPVSTDTQYF
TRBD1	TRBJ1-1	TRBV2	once	TGTGCCAGCAGCCAATGGACAGGGCCCACTTCTGAAGCTTTCTTT	CASSQWTGPTSEAFF
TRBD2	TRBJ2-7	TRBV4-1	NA	TGCGCCAGCAGCCACCCGGGACTAGCGGACTCCTACGAGCAGTACTTC	CASSHPGLADSYEQYF
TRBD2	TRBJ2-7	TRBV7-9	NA	TGTGCCAGCAGTCAGCGGCTAGCGGTGAGCTCCTACGAGCAGTACTTC	CASSQRLAVSSYEQYF
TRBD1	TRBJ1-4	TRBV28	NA	TGTGCCAGCAGTTCCCTTCGCAGGGGGTATGAAAAACTGTTTTTT	CASSSLRRGYEKLFF
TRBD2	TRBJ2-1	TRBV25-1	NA	TGTGCCAGCAGTGAGGGACTAGCGGGGAGCTCCTACAATGAGCAGTTCTTC	CASSEGLAGSSYNEQFF
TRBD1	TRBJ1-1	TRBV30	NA	TGTGCAAGGGACAGGGCGAACACTGAAGCTTTCTTT	CARDRANTEAFF
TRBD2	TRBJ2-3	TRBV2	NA	TGTGCCAGCAGTGAACTAGCGGGCAGCACAGATACGCAGTATTTT	CASSELAGSTDTQYF
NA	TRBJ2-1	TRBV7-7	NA	TGTGCTAGCAGCTTTGACTTTTACAATGAGCAGTTCTTC	CASSFDFYNEQFF
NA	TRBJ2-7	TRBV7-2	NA	TGTGCCAGCAGCTACCTGAGGGCGGGCCCTAGCGAGCAGTACTTC	CASSYLRAGPSEQYF
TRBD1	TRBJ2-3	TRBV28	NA	TGTGCCAGCAGTTTCTGGGACAGGGGGGGAGATACGCAGTATTTT	CASSFWDRGGDTQYF
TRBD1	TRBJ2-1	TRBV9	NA	TGTGCCAGCAGCGGTACAGGGGGGACCTACAATGAGCAGTTCTTC	CASSGTGGTYNEQFF
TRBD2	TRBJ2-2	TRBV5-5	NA	TGTGCCAGCAGCCCGTGGGGGGGATTCACCGGGGAGCTGTTTTTT	CASSPWGGFTGELFF